The entry that follows covers one T cell receptor beta chain sequence. Its antigen is currently unknown. The data derive from a study of cytomegalovirus exposure and HLA in healthy donors. The study, taken as a whole, reports: Reports state that TCR beta sequences accurately predicted most subjects' HLA-A and HLA-B alleles. Productive rates of about 87% or about 30% were seen for most TCR beta V segments in an earlier analysis. The listing of 150 to 200 TCR beta chains classed them as cytomegalovirus-associated.

The ends lost 0 bases at V and 4 bases at J; junction bases unmatched: 5. Germline loops: CDR1 MGHRA, CDR2 YSYEKL. CDR3 size: 15 residues. This cohort consisted of healthy bone marrow donors. The PCR had 60 Vbeta and 13 Jbeta primers. Some clones are missing from TCRdb's copy, which holds only in-frame ones; the method was immunoSEQ multiplex PCR. This sample's clone table lists 55,000 to 75,000 clones. This TCR was recovered from a woman aged 25 to 39 in good health and CMV-seronegative. The sample was PBMCs. The chain is built from TRBV4-1 and TRBJ2-7; 8 nucleotides align to TRBD2. The CDR3 nucleotides read TGCGCCAGCAGCCAAGATCTGGAGCGGGGGTACGAGCAGTACTTC. Protein product: CASSQDLERGYEQYF.